A selection of T cell receptor beta chains follows, all from one sample in a study of lymphopenia after photon versus proton radiotherapy. Assay: immunoSEQ multiplex PCR; the TCRdb copy retains only in-frame clones and omits some. The sample has about 53,000 clones, around 82% seen once; the top ten hold roughly 29%. This specimen consisted of peripheral blood, obtained from a patient treated with photon-based radiotherapy. The receptor source for this set is a man aged 50-59 years with gastric cancer. The CDR3 runs from the conserved cysteine through the conserved F or W. A D gene is named only where the DNA matches it firmly. Expanded clones get a size class; other rows say once, few or many, or leave the size out.

V	J	size	D	CDR3	DNA
TRBV27	TRBJ2-7	NA	TRBD1	CASSTYRGRPYEQYF	TGTGCCAGCAGTACCTACAGGGGGCGGCCCTACGAGCAGTACTTC
TRBV5-8	TRBJ2-1	NA	NA	CASSWGQNPTNEQFF	TGTGCCAGCAGCTGGGGACAAAACCCCACCAATGAGCAGTTCTTC
TRBV11-2	TRBJ2-1	NA	TRBD2	CASSSGGGLAGAEEQFF	TGTGCCAGCAGCTCCGGGGGAGGGCTAGCGGGAGCCGAGGAGCAGTTCTTC
TRBV7-2	TRBJ2-3	NA	TRBD1	CASSPTGVGTDTQYF	TGTGCCAGCAGCCCCACAGGGGTTGGCACAGATACGCAGTATTTT
TRBV5-5	TRBJ2-7	once	NA	CASSLEPTVIYEQYF	TGTGCCAGCAGCTTGGAGCCGACAGTGATCTACGAGCAGTACTTC
TRBV7-9	TRBJ2-7	NA	TRBD2	CASSLRGLGVYEQYF	TGTGCCAGCAGTCTCCGCGGACTAGGGGTATACGAGCAGTACTTC
TRBV5-8	TRBJ2-3	NA	TRBD2	CASSLGSGRATDTQYF	TGTGCCAGCAGCTTGGGTAGCGGGAGGGCAACAGATACGCAGTATTTT
TRBV28	TRBJ1-1	NA	NA	CASSSLRATEAFF	TGTGCCAGCAGTTCTCTGCGGGCGACTGAAGCTTTCTTT
TRBV27	TRBJ2-5	NA	NA	CASSFRSNYGSQGETQYF	TGTGCCAGCAGTTTCCGCTCTAACTACGGGAGCCAGGGAGAGACCCAGTACTTC
TRBV18	TRBJ2-1	once	NA	CASSPLGTSYNEQFF	TGTGCCAGCTCACCACTGGGGACTTCATACAATGAGCAGTTCTTC
TRBV7-8	TRBJ2-1	NA	TRBD2	CASSSRTSGRTTRGEQFF	TGTGCCAGCAGCTCTCGGACTAGCGGGAGGACCACCAGGGGTGAGCAGTTCTTC
TRBV2	TRBJ2-5	NA	NA	CASSPYETQYF	TGTGCCAGCAGTCCGTATGAGACCCAGTACTTC
TRBV19	TRBJ2-2	NA	NA	CASTETGNTGELFF	TGTGCCAGTACGGAGACAGGAAACACCGGGGAGCTGTTTTTT
TRBV2	TRBJ2-3	NA	TRBD1	CASRPQGALITDTQYF	TGTGCCAGCAGGCCCCAGGGGGCCCTCATAACAGATACGCAGTATTTT
TRBV25-1	TRBJ2-7	NA	TRBD2	CASTGGEGYEQYF	TGTGCCAGTACGGGGGGAGAGGGCTACGAGCAGTACTTC
TRBV6-6	TRBJ2-6	NA	NA	CASSYSRGSGANVLTF	TGTGCCAGCAGTTACTCCCGGGGCTCAGGGGCCAACGTCCTGACTTTC
TRBV29-1	TRBJ2-3	NA	NA	CSVSGALSTDTQYF	TGCAGCGTTTCCGGGGCACTAAGCACAGATACGCAGTATTTT
TRBV29-1	TRBJ1-2	NA	TRBD1	CSGGQGDYGYTF	TGCAGCGGAGGACAGGGGGACTATGGCTACACCTTC
TRBV28	TRBJ2-5	NA	NA	CASSIKFPRDQETQYF	TGTGCCAGCAGCATTAAGTTCCCCCGGGACCAAGAGACCCAGTACTTC
TRBV10-2	TRBJ2-1	NA	NA	CASSERAEGRNEQFF	TGCGCCAGCAGTGAGAGGGCCGAGGGGAGGAATGAGCAGTTCTTC
TRBV19	TRBJ2-5	NA	NA	CASSPWGLAETQYF	TGTGCCAGTAGTCCTTGGGGCCTAGCGGAGACCCAGTACTTC
TRBV23-1	TRBJ2-5	NA	NA	CASSQSWGRGETQYF	TGCGCCAGCAGTCAATCGTGGGGGCGGGGAGAGACCCAGTACTTC
TRBV7-2	TRBJ2-1	NA	TRBD2	CASSFNGRANEQFF	TGTGCCAGCAGCTTTAACGGGAGGGCCAATGAGCAGTTCTTC
TRBV27	TRBJ1-1	NA	NA	CASRFGGGNTEAFF	TGTGCCAGCAGGTTCGGGGGGGGGAACACTGAAGCTTTCTTT
TRBV19	TRBJ1-1	NA	TRBD1	CASSNRGGYTEAFF	TGTGCCAGTAGTAACAGGGGGGGATACACTGAAGCTTTCTTT
TRBV14	TRBJ2-1	NA	NA	CASSQAGPPDNEQFF	TGTGCCAGCAGCCAGGCGGGCCCCCCTGACAATGAGCAGTTCTTC
TRBV11-2	TRBJ1-3	few	NA	CASSLSGSGNTIYF	TGTGCCAGCAGCTTATCAGGGTCTGGAAACACCATATATTTT
TRBV11-2	TRBJ2-7	once	NA	CASSLEGRDLREQYF	TGTGCCAGCAGCTTAGAAGGGCGGGACCTGCGCGAGCAGTACTTC
TRBV21-1	TRBJ2-7	NA	NA	CASSKVGSYSYEQYF	TGTGCCAGCAGCAAAGTGGGGTCCTATTCCTACGAGCAGTACTTC
TRBV11-2	TRBJ2-3	NA	NA	CASSLGATFAGTDTQYF	TGTGCCAGCAGCTTAGGGGCCACCTTTGCTGGCACAGATACGCAGTATTTT
TRBV4-1	TRBJ2-7	NA	NA	CASSQEGYEQYF	TGCGCCAGCAGCCAAGAGGGCTACGAGCAGTACTTC
TRBV6-1	TRBJ2-7	NA	NA	CASSEASMGLGEQYF	TGTGCCAGCAGTGAAGCCTCTATGGGCCTAGGCGAGCAGTACTTC
TRBV6-1	TRBJ2-7	once	TRBD1	CASRDRGSYEQYF	TGTGCCAGCAGGGACAGGGGCAGCTACGAGCAGTACTTC
TRBV6-5	TRBJ1-5	NA	NA	CASSSRTDSNQPQHF	TGTGCCAGCAGTTCCCGGACTGATAGCAATCAGCCCCAGCATTTT
TRBV19	TRBJ2-3	NA	TRBD2	CASTTTSTRTDTQYF	TGTGCCAGTACTACGACTAGCACTCGCACAGATACGCAGTATTTT
TRBV9	TRBJ2-1	NA	NA	CASSVEGPGGYNEQFF	TGTGCCAGCAGCGTAGAAGGCCCAGGGGGGTACAATGAGCAGTTCTTC
TRBV27	TRBJ1-4	NA	NA	CASSFEDQGISKTNEKLFF	TGTGCCAGCAGTTTCGAGGATCAGGGGATTTCGAAGACTAATGAAAAACTGTTTTTT
TRBV6-6	TRBJ1-3	NA	NA	CASSGQIRGNTIYF	TGTGCCAGCAGTGGACAGATACGTGGAAACACCATATATTTT
TRBV27	TRBJ2-1	NA	TRBD1	CASSFGTGDNEQFF	TGTGCCAGCAGTTTCGGGACAGGGGATAATGAGCAGTTCTTC
TRBV7-9	TRBJ2-3	NA	NA	CASSPGITDTQYF	TGTGCCAGCTCACCGGGAATCACAGATACGCAGTATTTT
TRBV27	TRBJ2-5	NA	TRBD2	CASSRGGGSTQETQYF	TGTGCCAGCAGCCGGGGCGGGGGTAGCACACAAGAGACCCAGTACTTC
TRBV30	TRBJ2-7	few	NA	CAWRRGRAYEQYF	TGTGCCTGGAGACGAGGCAGAGCCTACGAGCAGTACTTC
TRBV9	TRBJ2-7	NA	NA	CASSVGLNSYEQYF	TGTGCCAGCAGCGTTGGCTTGAACTCCTACGAGCAGTACTTC
TRBV30	TRBJ2-5	NA	NA	CAWATGLQETQYF	TGTGCCTGGGCTACAGGGCTCCAAGAGACCCAGTACTTC
TRBV19	TRBJ2-1	NA	TRBD1	CASSTPGTGGEQFF	TGTGCCAGTAGTACTCCCGGGACAGGGGGTGAGCAGTTCTTC
TRBV18	TRBJ1-6	NA	NA	CASSPRTDYNSPLHF	TGTGCCAGCTCACCACGGACGGATTATAATTCACCCCTCCACTTT
TRBV7-2	TRBJ2-7	NA	TRBD2	CASSLGLVSEQYF	TGTGCCAGCAGCTTGGGACTAGTAAGCGAGCAGTACTTC
TRBV5-1	TRBJ1-1	NA	TRBD1	CAGRQGLANTEAFF	TGCGCCGGACGACAGGGGTTGGCGAACACTGAAGCTTTCTTT
TRBV4-3	TRBJ2-7	NA	NA	CASSQEGTGAGEQYF	TGCGCCAGCAGCCAAGAAGGAACAGGGGCGGGGGAGCAGTACTTC
TRBV27	TRBJ2-7	NA	TRBD1	CASSFRTGGSYEQYF	TGTGCCAGCAGTTTCCGGACAGGGGGCTCCTACGAGCAGTACTTC
TRBV28	TRBJ2-7	NA	TRBD1	CASSLTTGTGLAEQYF	TGTGCCAGCAGTTTGACTACCGGGACAGGGTTAGCCGAGCAGTACTTC
TRBV14	TRBJ1-5	few	TRBD1	CASSHTGGNQPQHF	TGTGCCAGCAGTCATACAGGGGGTAATCAGCCCCAGCATTTT
TRBV4-3	TRBJ2-7	NA	NA	CASSQEPGYEQYF	TGCGCCAGCAGCCAAGAACCGGGATACGAGCAGTACTTC
TRBV19	TRBJ2-7	few	TRBD2	CATLADQGHEQYF	TGTGCCACCCTAGCGGATCAGGGCCACGAGCAGTACTTC